This record concerns one TCR beta chain sequence. Its antigen remains unidentified. No clone much larger than this one lies a single base away; base qualities are absent. Instrument used: Illumina HiSeq 2500. TCR beta libraries were prepared by quantitative 5'-RACE with molecular barcodes. Regarding the original processing steps: A new computational method based on a probabilistic model of VDJ rearrangement was used to identify disease-linked TCR variants. TCRdb reprocessed the public reads (quality trimming at Q25 with fastp, clone calling with MiXCR) and kept in-frame beta chains. CDR3 protein sequences are deduplicated, and each keeps its most common genes and DNA. The V and J calls reflect TCRdb's pipeline rather than the authors' work. Present in this sample are 700,000 to 850,000 distinct CDR3 sequences, approximately 12% of which were seen just once. 0.51% of the sample is in the top ten clones.

This sample is part of a study of CD8 T cells in ankylosing spondylitis (dated by TCRdb to about 2017). Background on the whole study: The study profiled T cell receptor beta repertoires in healthy donors and ankylosing spondylitis patients to find disease-linked TCR variants. The full study cohort comprised 25 or so ankylosing spondylitis patients and 85 to 120 healthy donors. Peripheral blood samples were taken, and synovial fluid was additionally collected from ankylosing spondylitis patients. What the work shows at the level of the full study, not this receptor alone: According to the report, matched synovial fluid samples from ankylosing spondylitis patients were significantly enriched for the disease-linked clones. Blood from ankylosing spondylitis patients appeared to be characterized by a TCR beta motif made up of several highly homologous amino acid variants. Some motif variants had previously been reported in the synovial fluid and blood of reactive arthritis patients, which suggests shared mechanisms of disease initiation. In peripheral blood, the disease-linked clones were found at relatively low frequencies and had a CD8+ phenotype.

Spanning cysteine to phenylalanine, the CDR3 consists of 16 amino acids. CDR3 DNA is the only sequence kept; it has 48 bases, read in frame from the first base. Per the germline V gene, MNHNS is the CDR1 and SASEGT is the CDR2. The V and J ends are trimmed by 7 bases and 0 bases, leaving 18 bases between them. The chain joins TRBV6-1 to TRBJ2-5; matching of 6 bases hints at TRBD2 as the D gene. The specimen was blood, either unsorted or a sorted T cell fraction (not recorded which). The receptor was isolated from a male donor with ankylosing spondylitis. The DNA sequence reads TGTGCCAGCACCACGGGGAGGAACACTTACCAAGAGACCCAGTACTTC. Its translation reads: CASTTGRNTYQETQYF.